A selection of T cell receptor beta chains follows, all from one sample in a study of spatial heterogeneity in lung cancer. TCRdb re-analysed the 5' RACE reads in MiXCR, keeping a single row per CDR3 protein. The data show around 41,000 distinct CDR3 sequences, under 25% seen once. Sequencing was performed on PBMCs, taken at follow-up. All receptors derive from a female donor with early-stage non-small cell lung cancer. Both conserved end residues are part of each CDR3. Each record gives: J gene, V gene, CDR3 protein.

TRBJ2-5 | TRBV7-2 | CASSPQAGQETQYF
TRBJ1-2 | TRBV10-2 | CASSGSGGAGYGYTF
TRBJ2-1 | TRBV20-1 | CSVQGSLQFNEQFF
TRBJ1-4 | TRBV11-1 | CASSLRGDATNEKLFF
TRBJ2-1 | TRBV20-1 | CSVLGTAPYNEQFF
TRBJ1-1 | TRBV2 | CASSERGAANTEAFF
TRBJ2-7 | TRBV28 | CASSLRDSRPEQYF
TRBJ1-2 | TRBV4-2 | CASSQEVQAVYTF
TRBJ2-2 | TRBV29-1 | CSVKTTGELFF
TRBJ1-2 | TRBV5-4 | CASSLGESYGYTF
TRBJ2-1 | TRBV12-2 | CASPLRSVAYNEQFF
TRBJ2-1 | TRBV9 | CASSVGGLGGNNEQFF
TRBJ1-2 | TRBV7-6 | CASSGWRGQGYTF
TRBJ2-5 | TRBV5-1 | CASSSSGGIETQYF
TRBJ2-3 | TRBV10-3 | CAISESADTQYF
TRBJ2-3 | TRBV3-1 | CASSHPTGTITDTQYF
TRBJ2-3 | TRBV27 | CASRRLAGGNTDTQYF
TRBJ1-5 | TRBV5-6 | CASSLGQGRGPQHF
TRBJ1-4 | TRBV4-1 | CASSPLPGGTNEKLFF
TRBJ2-2 | TRBV6-5 | CASMVSGESTGELFF
TRBJ1-3 | TRBV7-2 | CASSLSTGRGGNTIYF
TRBJ2-1 | TRBV11-2 | CASSPGTGNSKQFF
TRBJ2-1 | TRBV7-9 | CASSLVLTSGRGQEQFF
TRBJ1-4 | TRBV20-1 | CSARDHKNEKLFF
TRBJ1-1 | TRBV7-3 | CASSLANEGEAFF
TRBJ1-4 | TRBV20-1 | CSAKGDRRGDEKLFF
TRBJ2-7 | TRBV20-1 | CSAPSGTLYEQYF
TRBJ2-2 | TRBV7-6 | CASSHSGGYLTGELFF
TRBJ2-3 | TRBV4-1 | CASRPGLALRVTDTQYF
TRBJ2-7 | TRBV6-2/TRBV6-3 | CASKPGTGGYEQYF
TRBJ1-6 | TRBV5-5 | CASSLSQGYRSPLHF
TRBJ1-1 | TRBV2 | CASKNGEAFF
TRBJ1-2 | TRBV6-6 | CASSYSGGWRGHIDFYGYTF
TRBJ1-6 | TRBV5-1 | CASSPLPGAESPLHF
TRBJ2-7 | TRBV12-3/TRBV12-4 | CASRYQGAYEQYF
TRBJ2-2 | TRBV7-9 | CASSWSVGELFF
TRBJ2-3 | TRBV5-1 | CASSSSGSSDTQYF
TRBJ1-6 | TRBV6-5 | CASSRDRGLPPLHF
TRBJ2-5 | TRBV18 | CASSPGSKETQYF
TRBJ2-5 | TRBV12-3/TRBV12-4 | CASSLDLTGVIETQYF
TRBJ1-2 | TRBV9 | CASSFDTVGSYGYTF
TRBJ1-6 | TRBV5-1 | CASSLEGAGNSPLHF
TRBJ2-7 | TRBV7-8 | CASSSPSDRALEQYF
TRBJ1-5 | TRBV7-9 | CASSPALNQPQHF
TRBJ1-1 | TRBV6-6 | CASRYDLPQAFF
TRBJ2-5 | TRBV29-1 | CSVEGRRTQYF
TRBJ2-5 | TRBV11-2 | CASSSRAAIRRETQYF
TRBJ2-7 | TRBV20-1 | CSAADRDRGHYEQYF
TRBJ1-1 | TRBV6-5 | CASSYSFSAGTRNTEAFF
TRBJ1-1 | TRBV10-3 | CATSESWEPPWGVFF
TRBJ2-2 | TRBV7-8 | CASSLNRYRDRTSFNTGELFF
TRBJ1-1 | TRBV7-9 | CASSHRAAPEGAFF
TRBJ2-3 | TRBV30 | CAWSPGGVTDTQYF
TRBJ1-1 | TRBV10-3 | CAIMGGLVGTEAFF
TRBJ2-3 | TRBV9 | CASSFAGNTQYF
TRBJ2-6 | TRBV20-1 | CSARGGAGANVLTF
TRBJ2-5 | TRBV24-1 | CATSDLGGTQYF
TRBJ2-1 | TRBV7-6 | CASSGGGTSYNEQFF
TRBJ2-7 | TRBV12-3/TRBV12-4 | CASGVSIGDYEQYF